This TCR beta chain was profiled in a study of a mutant IDH1 vaccine in newly diagnosed glioma (TCRdb year 2021). For the wider study: Vaccination started 4-6 weeks after radiotherapy alone, or was given together with temozolomide cycles in the groups whose treatment included chemotherapy. Of the roughly 34 treated patients, about 60% were male and approximately 40% were female, and the mean age was roughly 40 years. Prior to enrollment, patients had been given standard therapy consisting of radiotherapy alone, temozolomide alone, or radiochemotherapy with temozolomide, with the combination given to most patients. Visit V12 was the week-35 safety follow-up and visit V13 was the week-47 end of study. Peripheral blood was collected at six visits: V03 (baseline), V05, V07, V10, V12 and V13. For exploratory analyses, longitudinal TCRB deep sequencing was carried out in roughly 23 treated patients wherever samples were available. The research as a whole found: Across multiple MHC alleles, vaccine-induced immune responses were seen in 93.3% of patients. Pseudoprogression seemed to be unrelated to changes in the top peripheral T cell clonotypes found by TCRB sequencing. The authors noted that analyses of patient blood samples could not be reproduced because of sample limitations. Selection of PBMC samples for TCRB deep sequencing was based on availability.

To prepare the library, the immunoSEQ multiplex PCR assay was applied. The hsTCRB Kit was used according to the manufacturer's protocol to amplify rearranged TCR beta chain sequences. An Illumina MiSeq was used to sequence the TCRB libraries. Under the source paper's analysis protocol: The kit vendor's proprietary platform handled demultiplexing, trimming and gene mapping. The source is immuneACCESS, and TCRdb retained only in-frame sequences with V and J called. Part of the clones is not carried over; for the studies checked, unresolved V genes explain less than half of this, and the remainder is unexplained. The DNA was the basis for D and trimming; V, J and clone size are from that table. For this sample the table gives fewer than 55,000 clones, of which about 86% were detected only once. The ten top clones hold around 4.5% of the sample. V lost 0 bases and J lost 6 bases, and the count of bases not matched to a germline gene is 9. Measured from the cysteine to the phenylalanine, the CDR3 is 16 residues long. Only the CDR3 DNA is retained, 48 bases long and in frame from the first base. Per the germline V gene, ENHRY is the CDR1 and SYGVKD is the CDR2.

This clone has only one observation. Its specific antigen is unknown. Within one base of it there is no much larger clone, and no base qualities were kept. The time point label on this specimen signifies: week 35, safety follow-up. Each vaccine dose was 300 ug of a 20-mer mutant IDH1 peptide in Montanide, given subcutaneously with topical imiquimod. Patients were given eight vaccinations, in weeks 1, 3, 5, 7, 11, 15, 19 and 23, which matched visits V03 through V10. All donors had newly diagnosed IDH1-mutant astrocytomas of WHO grade 3 or 4 that showed loss of nuclear ATRX. The samples were drawn from NOA16, a multicentre, single-arm, open-label phase I trial in Germany that tested a mutant IDH1 peptide vaccine in humans for the first time. The DNeasy Blood and Tissue Kit was used to extract genomic DNA from EDTA blood for TCRB sequencing.

The V gene is TRBV10-3 and the J gene is TRBJ2-3; TRBD2 matches 7 bases in the middle. Material: PBMCs, obtained from a glioma patient whose treatment included an IDH1 peptide vaccine. This receptor was obtained from a woman aged 40-49 years with glioma. Some clones in this sample may be carry-over from other donors' samples. In nucleotide form, the sequence is TGTGCCATCAGTGAGTCGTTAGTAGCGGGTGCCGATACGCAGTATTTT. It encodes CAISESLVAGADTQYF.